Listed below are T cell receptor beta chains from one sample, sequenced in a study of PD-1 blockade in classical Hodgkin lymphoma. Assay: immunoSEQ multiplex PCR; the TCRdb copy retains only in-frame clones and omits some. The table records some 100,000 clones, under 95% of them present only once. The input for sequencing was peripheral blood mononuclear cells (PBMCs), taken before the fourth cycle of nivolumab. Receptor source: a human donor with classical Hodgkin lymphoma. CDR3s include the opening cysteine and the closing phenylalanine or tryptophan. A D gene is named only where the DNA matches it firmly. Size tells how often a clone was seen (once, few, many) or the class of an expanded clone, and some rows leave it out.

clone_size j_call d_call v_call cdr3_aa cdr3_nt
. TRBJ2-3 TRBD1 TRBV7-3 CASSPLPGQGTDTQYF TGTGCCAGCAGCCCCCTTCCGGGACAGGGAACAGATACGCAGTATTTT
. TRBJ2-7 . TRBV19 CASSISVGASSYEQYF TGTGCCAGTAGTATAAGCGTAGGGGCCTCTTCCTACGAGCAGTACTTC
. TRBJ2-7 . TRBV6-5 CASSYSTGYEQYF TGTGCCAGCAGTTACTCGACGGGGTACGAGCAGTACTTC
. TRBJ2-7 TRBD1 TRBV14 CASSHMRFAGGSEQYF TGTGCCAGCAGCCATATGAGGTTCGCAGGGGGCAGTGAGCAGTACTTC
few TRBJ1-2 TRBD1 TRBV30 CAWSAQGAGGYTF TGTGCCTGGAGTGCACAGGGGGCGGGTGGCTACACCTTC
. TRBJ1-4 . TRBV25-1 CASSPWTGTTNEKLFF TGTGCCAGCAGTCCCTGGACGGGGACAACTAATGAAAAACTGTTTTTT
once TRBJ2-7 . TRBV9 CASSVAGAAYEQYF TGTGCCAGCAGCGTAGCCGGGGCAGCCTACGAGCAGTACTTC
once TRBJ2-3 TRBD2 TRBV12-5 CASGLAGLASPTDTQYF TGTGCTAGTGGTTTGGCAGGACTAGCGAGCCCCACAGATACGCAGTATTTT
. TRBJ2-7 TRBD1 TRBV29-1 CSVTGTGSYEQYF TGCAGCGTTACTGGGACAGGGTCCTACGAGCAGTACTTC
. TRBJ2-3 TRBD1 TRBV11-2 CASSLDRVRTDTQYF TGTGCCAGCAGCCTGGACAGGGTTAGAACAGATACGCAGTATTTT
once TRBJ2-2 . TRBV14 CASSQVVFTGELFF TGTGCCAGCAGCCAAGTTGTCTTCACCGGGGAGCTGTTTTTT
. TRBJ1-2 TRBD1 TRBV18 CASSPPRQGRSYGYTF TGTGCCAGCTCACCACCAAGACAGGGAAGGAGCTATGGCTACACCTTC
. TRBJ2-7 . TRBV2 CASSAERF TGTGCCAGCAGTGCAGAGAGGTTC
. TRBJ2-1 TRBD1 TRBV5-1 CASSFGQGLDEQFF TGCGCCAGCAGCTTCGGACAGGGGTTAGATGAGCAGTTCTTC
. TRBJ2-7 TRBD2 TRBV27 CASSLRSGGDSSYEQYF TGTGCCAGCAGTTTAAGATCGGGAGGGGACTCCTCCTACGAGCAGTACTTC
once TRBJ2-3 TRBD2 TRBV12-5 CASGVRGVNPAGEGTDTQYF TGTGCTAGTGGTGTTCGCGGCGTAAACCCAGCGGGAGAGGGCACAGATACGCAGTATTTT
. TRBJ2-5 TRBD1 TRBV5-6 CASSLPQDRRFQETQYF TGTGCCAGCAGCTTGCCGCAGGACAGGCGCTTCCAAGAGACCCAGTACTTC
. TRBJ2-2 TRBD2 TRBV9 CASSGTAGGPNTGELFF TGTGCCAGCAGCGGGACGGCGGGAGGGCCGAACACCGGGGAGCTGTTTTTT
once TRBJ1-3 . TRBV5-1 CASSLRGSGNTIYF TGCGCCAGCAGCTTAAGGGGGTCTGGAAACACCATATATTTT
once TRBJ2-1 TRBD2 TRBV5-1 CATRLAGLPYNEQFF TGCGCCACGCGACTAGCGGGTCTCCCCTACAATGAGCAGTTCTTC
. TRBJ2-1 . TRBV6-1 CASSAYNEQFF TGTGCCAGCAGTGCCTACAATGAGCAGTTCTTC
. TRBJ2-7 TRBD1 TRBV5-1 CASSWGQGSLQYF TGCGCCAGCAGCTGGGGACAGGGGTCTTTGCAGTACTTC
. TRBJ2-5 . TRBV7-6 CASSFGRWETQYF TGTGCCAGCAGCTTTGGGCGGTGGGAGACCCAGTACTTC
once TRBJ2-5 . TRBV9 CASSVKGQQGTQYF TGTGCCAGCAGCGTAAAAGGCCAGCAGGGGACCCAGTACTTC
once TRBJ1-1 . TRBV6-4 CASSEGTYTEAFF TGTGCCAGCAGTGAGGGGACTTACACTGAAGCTTTCTTT
. TRBJ2-7 TRBD2 TRBV6-5 CASSTPGLADYEQYF TGTGCCAGCAGTACTCCGGGACTAGCGGATTACGAGCAGTACTTC
. TRBJ1-3 . TRBV5-1 CASSLSDSGNTIYF TGCGCCAGCAGCTTGAGTGATTCTGGAAACACCATATATTTT
few TRBJ2-5 . TRBV7-2 CAGRLRGETQYF TGTGCCGGCAGGCTTCGGGGAGAGACCCAGTACTTC